This T cell receptor beta chain emerged from a study of T cells after yellow fever vaccination. Study-wide findings and caveats: A small proportion of clonotypes was detected in both the CD4 and CD8 compartments. Peaking on day 5 versus 15, the secondary response was faster but weaker.

UMIs and a universal primer site were added when TCR cDNA was made by 5'RACE template switching. MiXCR was run by TCRdb on the 5' RACE reads, yielding one entry per CDR3 protein. The top ten clones hold around 33% of a sample with 170,000 or so distinct CDR3 sequences, around 9.7% of them seen once. V lost 0 bases to trimming and J lost 4 bases, with 14 bases between them. The CDR3 covers 15 residues. Germline loops: CDR1 SGHDT, CDR2 YYEEEE. This clonotype came up a few times. As yet, its antigen is unknown. This specimen was CD8+ T cells sorted from PBMCs, taken 45 days after the yellow fever booster vaccination. The chain has TRBV5-6 and TRBJ2-7; D possibly corresponds to TRBD1 (6 bases). This sequence was found in a man younger than 30 who received the YFV17D yellow fever vaccine. The CDR3 spells CASSLDWDNEYEQYF. CDR3 coding DNA: TGTGCCAGCAGCTTGGATTGGGACAATGAGTACGAGCAGTACTTC. The whole variable domain, filled in from reference TRBV5-6 and TRBJ2-7, reads DAGVTQSPTHLIKTRGQQVTLRCSPKSGHDTVSWYQQALGQGPQFIFQYYEEEERQRGNFPDRFSGHQFPNYSSELNVNALLLGDSALYLCASSLDWDNEYEQYFGPGTRLTVT.